This T cell receptor (beta chain) was obtained from a study of PD-L1 blockade in urothelial cancer. On the study more broadly: Every 3 weeks, patients received intravenous atezolizumab 1,200 mg, beginning 2014. About 85% of the roughly 29 patients were men whose urothelial cancer was bladder-origin.

The study, taken as a whole, reports: Pretreatment blood TCR clonality under the median forecast improved survival.

Assay used: immunoSEQ multiplex PCR; TCRdb lists only in-frame clones, some missing. The sample records about 80,000 clones, roughly 90% being singletons. In the case of this clone: Its antigen is still unknown.

This CDR3 has 18 residues. Germline CDR1 KGHSH, CDR2 LQKENI. The V end was cut by 6 bases, the J end by 4 bases, with 22 bases between. V gene TRBV18 combines with J gene TRBJ2-6; weak D call: TRBD2 (6 bases). The receptor was isolated from a woman aged 70 to 79 with urothelial cancer. The specimen was PBMCs, collected around atezolizumab (anti-PD-L1) treatment. CDR3 DNA sequence: TGTGCCAGCTCGCCCCGGGGAGGACCCACCGAGGGGGCCAACGTCCTGACTTTC. It translates to CASSPRGGPTEGANVLTF. The full variable domain, rest sourced from reference TRBV18 and TRBJ2-6, is NAGVMQNPRHLVRRRGQEARLRCSPMKGHSHVYWYRQLPEEGLKFMVYLQKENIIDESGMPKERFSAEFPKEGPSILRIQQVVRGDSAAYFCASSPRGGPTEGANVLTFGAGSRLTVL.